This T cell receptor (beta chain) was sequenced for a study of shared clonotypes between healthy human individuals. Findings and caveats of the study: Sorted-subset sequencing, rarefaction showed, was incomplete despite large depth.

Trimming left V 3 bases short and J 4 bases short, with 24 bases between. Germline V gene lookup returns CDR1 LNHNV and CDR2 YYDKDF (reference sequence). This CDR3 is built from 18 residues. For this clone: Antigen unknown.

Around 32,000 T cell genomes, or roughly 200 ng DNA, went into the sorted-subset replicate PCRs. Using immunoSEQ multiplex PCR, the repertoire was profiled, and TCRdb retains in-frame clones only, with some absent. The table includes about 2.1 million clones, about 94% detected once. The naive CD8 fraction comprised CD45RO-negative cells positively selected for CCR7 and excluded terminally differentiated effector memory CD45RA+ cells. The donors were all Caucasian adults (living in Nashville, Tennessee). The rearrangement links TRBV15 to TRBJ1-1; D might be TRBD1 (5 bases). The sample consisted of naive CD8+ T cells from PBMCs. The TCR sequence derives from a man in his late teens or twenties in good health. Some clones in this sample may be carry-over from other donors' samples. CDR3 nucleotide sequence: TGTGCCACCAGCAGGACCCACCTCCTCCGGGGCGCCGCCACTGAAGCTTTCTTT. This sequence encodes CATSRTHLLRGAATEAFF.